This T cell receptor beta chain was recorded in a study of PD-1 blockade in classical Hodgkin lymphoma. The germline V gene encodes CDR1 MNHNS and CDR2 SASEGT. Trimming removed 1 base from V and 3 bases from J, with 15 bases in between. The CDR3 is made up of 16 amino acids. Using immunoSEQ multiplex PCR, the repertoire was profiled, and TCRdb retains in-frame clones only, with some absent. Here the sample spans about 21,000 clones, approximately 94% being singletons. Described time point: newly diagnosed, previously untreated cHL patient sample. V gene TRBV6-1 combines with J gene TRBJ2-5; the D gene could be TRBD1 or TRBD2 (6 bases each). This clonotype was sampled from a human donor with classical Hodgkin lymphoma. Sequenced material: peripheral blood mononuclear cells (PBMCs). CDR3 bases: TGTGCCAGCAGTGAAGGGTACGGGGGCTTAGAAGAGACCCAGTACTTC. Translating gives CASSEGYGGLEETQYF.